This entry is about one T cell receptor (beta chain). Its target is unknown. The record originates from a study of blood T cells in healthy people across ages. Primers used in a second PCR of about 6 to 11 cycles were a sample-barcoded 5' primer and a J-beta primer mix. TCRdb used MiXCR to reprocess the 5' RACE reads, holding one entry per CDR3 protein. The table lists around 1,000,000 distinct CDR3 sequences, 20% to 25% of them singletons. The individuals who served as donors were healthy Caucasians living in Russia, aged roughly 6 to 100. The study's findings and limits: Donors of long life had a larger count of naive CD4+ cells and greater diversity than aged donors. Naive and antigen-experienced cells were not separated, limiting conclusive comparison.

These data are also associated with another study on T cells of mothers and their children. This second study notes: Maternal samples each gave over 8 million TCR beta CDR3 reads, and child samples a few million each.

The receptor was isolated from a girl aged 2 to 10 in good health. Specimen: blood.

CDR3 sequence reads: CASSQDRAGGIFSPLHF. CDR3 DNA: TGCGCCAGCAGCCAAGATAGGGCAGGGGGGATCTTTTCACCCCTCCACTTT. The chain links TRBV4-3 to TRBJ1-6; TRBD1 matches at 7 bases. V was pared by 0 bases and J by 9 bases, with 11 bases of the junction left unmatched. CDR1 LGHNA and CDR2 YSLEER come from the germline V gene. The CDR3 runs to 17 residues.